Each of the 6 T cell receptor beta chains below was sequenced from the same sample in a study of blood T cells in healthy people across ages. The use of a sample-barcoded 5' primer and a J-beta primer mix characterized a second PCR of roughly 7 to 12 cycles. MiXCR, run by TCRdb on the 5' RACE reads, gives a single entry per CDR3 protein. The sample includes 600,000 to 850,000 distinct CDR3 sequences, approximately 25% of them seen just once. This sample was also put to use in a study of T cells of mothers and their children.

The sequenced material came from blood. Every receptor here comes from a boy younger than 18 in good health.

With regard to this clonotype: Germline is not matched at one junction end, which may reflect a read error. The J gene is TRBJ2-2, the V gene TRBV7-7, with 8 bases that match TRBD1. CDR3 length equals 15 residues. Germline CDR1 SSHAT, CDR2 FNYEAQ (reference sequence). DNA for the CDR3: TGTGCTAGCAGCTTACGACAGGGGCACACCGGGGAGCTGTTTTTT. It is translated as CASSLRQGHTGELFF.

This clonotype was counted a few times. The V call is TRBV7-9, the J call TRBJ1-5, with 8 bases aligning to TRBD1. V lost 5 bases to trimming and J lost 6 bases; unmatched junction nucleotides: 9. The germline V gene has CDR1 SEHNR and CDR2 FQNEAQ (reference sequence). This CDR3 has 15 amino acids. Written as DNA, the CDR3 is TGTGCCAGCAGCCTTGGGACAGGATTGGGTCAGCCCCAGCATTTT. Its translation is CASSLGTGLGQPQHF.

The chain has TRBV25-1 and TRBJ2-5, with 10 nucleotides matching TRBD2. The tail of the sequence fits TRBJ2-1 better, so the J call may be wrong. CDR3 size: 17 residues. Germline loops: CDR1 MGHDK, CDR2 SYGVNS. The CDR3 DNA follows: TGTGCCAGCAGTGAATCCACTAGCGGGGACAACTACAATGAGCAGTTCTTC. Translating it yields CASSESTSGDNYNEQFF.

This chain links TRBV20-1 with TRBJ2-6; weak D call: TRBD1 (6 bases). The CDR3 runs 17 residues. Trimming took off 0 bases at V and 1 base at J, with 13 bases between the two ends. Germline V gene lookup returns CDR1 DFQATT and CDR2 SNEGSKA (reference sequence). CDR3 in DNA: TGCAGTGCTAGAGATCGGACAGAATATTCTGGGGCCAACGTCCTGACTTTC. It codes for CSARDRTEYSGANVLTF.

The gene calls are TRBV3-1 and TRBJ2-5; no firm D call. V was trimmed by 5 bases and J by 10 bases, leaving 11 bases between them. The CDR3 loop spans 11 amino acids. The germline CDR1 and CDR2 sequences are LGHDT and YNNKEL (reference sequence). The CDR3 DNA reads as TGTGCCAGCAGCTCGAGCGAGGTCCAGTACTTC. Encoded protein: CASSSSEVQYF.

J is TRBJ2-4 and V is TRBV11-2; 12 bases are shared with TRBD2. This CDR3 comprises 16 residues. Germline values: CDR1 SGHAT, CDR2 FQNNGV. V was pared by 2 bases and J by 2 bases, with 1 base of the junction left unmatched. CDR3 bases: TGTGCCAGCAGCTTACTAGCGGGAGGGTCCAAAAACATTCAGTACTTC. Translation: CASSLLAGGSKNIQYF.